The text below deals with one T cell receptor beta chain. This specimen comes from a study of blood T cell repertoires in COVID-19. Study-level background: Material from acute and convalescent COVID-19 was sourced from the United States, Italy and Spain. T cells, B-cell-depleted T cells, or PBMCs provided the cDNA or gDNA that served as material.

The V and J ends lost 5 bases and 4 bases respectively, with 6 bases between them. In germline, CDR1 is SNHLY, CDR2 FYNNEI. The CDR3 runs to 12 residues. Original data processing: Estimation of nucleated cell counts was performed using reference gene primer amplification. Libraries were prepared by immunoSEQ multiplex PCR; TCRdb keeps only in-frame clonotypes and omits some of them. The DNA gave D and trimming, while V, J and clone size come from that table. Of about 81,000 clones listed, about 80% are singletons. This TCR derives from a human donor in a cohort sampled during active COVID-19. Sequencing was performed on peripheral blood. This chain joins TRBV2 and TRBJ1-5; D call uncertain. The CDR3 here is CASSIQNQPQHF. CDR3 coding DNA: TGTGCCAGCAGTATACAGAATCAGCCCCAGCATTTT.